Sequencing of this TCR beta chain was carried out in a study of blood T cell repertoires in COVID-19. Study at large: T cells, B-cell-depleted T cells, or PBMCs provided the cDNA or gDNA that served as material.

Participants' own reports of clinical history determined their cohort assignment. Original methodology: Reference gene primers were amplified, and this amplification served to estimate nucleated cell counts. Here immunoSEQ multiplex PCR was the method, and the copy in TCRdb shows in-frame clones only, minus some. The DNA was the basis for D and trimming; V, J and clone size are from that table. The sample has about 370,000 clones; 85% to 90% are singletons. Per the germline V gene, CDR1 is SGHDT and CDR2 is YYEEEE. V was clipped by 1 base and J by 7 bases; unmatched bases: 8. The CDR3 sequence is 14 residues long.

This receptor was identified in a man aged 18-30 years who had recovered from COVID-19. What was sequenced was PBMCs or T cells enriched from blood (not recorded which). V gene TRBV5-6 combines with J gene TRBJ2-7, with 7 nucleotides matching TRBD2. The CDR3 protein is CASSLILFGGEQYF. CDR3 DNA sequence: TGTGCCAGCAGCTTGATCCTATTCGGGGGGGAGCAGTACTTC. The whole variable domain, filled in from reference TRBV5-6 and TRBJ2-7, reads DAGVTQSPTHLIKTRGQQVTLRCSPKSGHDTVSWYQQALGQGPQFIFQYYEEEERQRGNFPDRFSGHQFPNYSSELNVNALLLGDSALYLCASSLILFGGEQYFGPGTRLTVT.